Shown below are 14 T cell receptor beta chains from a single sample sequenced in a study of blood T cell repertoires in COVID-19. Using immunoSEQ multiplex PCR, the repertoire was profiled, and TCRdb retains in-frame clones only, with some absent. Among 30,000 to 45,000 clones, 90% were seen once, and the ten largest hold over 10%. What was sequenced was peripheral blood. These receptors all stem from a man aged 65 to 79 with acute or convalescent COVID-19.

This clone was seen only once. The V gene is TRBV6-1, the J gene TRBJ2-1; 8 nucleotides agree with TRBD2. From germline, CDR1 is MNHNS and CDR2 SASEGT. J gave up 4 bases and V 0 bases, and 14 bases lay outside the gene matches. The CDR3 has 19 amino acids. The DNA for the CDR3 is TGTGCCAGCAGTGAAGCGTCCGATAATACGGGAGGGGTGTACAATGAGCAGTTCTTC. Protein sequence: CASSEASDNTGGVYNEQFF.

The chain combines TRBV28 with TRBJ1-5, with 9 bases lining up with TRBD1. Trimming took 6 bases from V and 4 from J; bases not matched to a gene: 7. The CDR3 totals 15 residues. Germline V gives CDR1 MDHEN, CDR2 SYDVKM. CDR3 sequence reads: CASSGSGTGNQPQHF. CDR3 nucleotides: TGTGCCAGCAGCGGATCCGGGACAGGGAATCAGCCCCAGCATTTT.

V and J are TRBV28 and TRBJ2-3; D gene unclear. Trimming stripped 5 bases from V and 9 bases from J, with 9 bases between. This CDR3 has 11 residues. Germline values: CDR1 MDHEN, CDR2 SYDVKM. This CDR3 reads CASSVSRTQYF. CDR3 DNA sequence: TGTGCCAGCAGTGTTAGCCGGACGCAGTATTTT.

The chain carries TRBV4-3 and TRBJ2-1; perhaps TRBD2 as D (6 bases). The CDR3 runs 16 residues. The ends were cut back, 1 base at V and 8 bases at J, with 18 bases in the middle. Looked up from germline, CDR1 is LGHNA and CDR2 is YSLEER. The chain's CDR3 is CASSQVGSGRTDEQFF. In DNA form, the CDR3 reads TGCGCCAGCAGCCAAGTAGGCAGCGGGCGGACCGATGAGCAGTTCTTC.

The chain couples TRBV6-5 to TRBJ1-1; TRBD1 might be the D (6 bases). The V and J ends lost 9 bases and 6 bases respectively, with 17 bases between them. CDR1 and CDR2 (germline): MNHEY, SVGAGI. The CDR3 contains 13 residues. The CDR3 sequence is CASSGTTHSEAFF. In DNA, the CDR3 is TGTGCCAGTTCCGGGACAACTCATTCTGAAGCTTTCTTT.

V is TRBV3-1 (or the pseudogene TRBV3-2) and J is TRBJ2-1; 7 positions agree with TRBD1. V trimming: 3 bases; J trimming: 7 bases; junction bases outside the gene matches: 9. This CDR3 contains 15 residues. CDR1 is LGHDT and CDR2 is YNNKEL in the germline V gene (reference sequence). The CDR3 DNA follows: TGTGCCAGCAGCCAGATGACAGGGCCGTGGAATGAGCAGTTCTTC. Protein: CASSQMTGPWNEQFF.

The chain is built from TRBV4-3 and TRBJ2-3; D is ambiguous. V was pared by 0 bases and J by 6 bases, with 4 bases between. Germline V gene lookup returns CDR1 LGHNA and CDR2 YSLEER. This CDR3 has 12 residues. The CDR3 nucleotides read TGCGCCAGCAGCCAAGATCGTGATACGCAGTATTTT. Protein sequence: CASSQDRDTQYF.

J is TRBJ2-2 and V is TRBV10-3; D might be TRBD2 (6 bases). This CDR3 has 16 amino acids. Trimming took off 0 bases at V and 7 bases at J, with 15 bases between the two ends. The germline V gene encodes CDR1 ENHRY and CDR2 SYGVKD. Here the CDR3 reads CAISESMGGRDGELFF. The CDR3 bases are TGTGCCATCAGTGAGTCGATGGGAGGAAGGGACGGGGAGCTGTTTTTT.

This clone was observed a single time. The chain employs TRBV2 and TRBJ2-5; a weak D match, TRBD1 (5 bases). Germline loops: CDR1 SNHLY, CDR2 FYNNEI. This CDR3 contains 13 residues. V lost 2 bases and J lost 5, with 9 bases in between. The CDR3 coding sequence is TGTGCCAGCAGTGAACGCAGGGCTGAGACCCAGTACTTC. Its protein is CASSERRAETQYF.

V and J are TRBV7-2 and TRBJ1-4; D is ambiguous. Trimming took 0 bases from V and 4 from J, leaving 12 bases between them. Germline V gene data show CDR1 as SGHTA and CDR2 as FQGNSA. This CDR3 region has 16 residues. The CDR3, as DNA: TGTGCCAGCAGCTTAGCATCGGGGTGGGGTAATGAAAAACTGTTTTTT. It translates to CASSLASGWGNEKLFF.

The chain carries TRBV15 and TRBJ2-1, with D maybe TRBD1 (5 bases). V was shortened by 1 base and J by 7 bases, with 11 bases between the two germline ends. The CDR3 runs to 14 residues. CDR1 LNHNV and CDR2 YYDKDF come from the germline V gene (reference sequence). Here the CDR3 reads CATSRVTVKNEQFF. CDR3 nucleotides: TGTGCCACCAGCAGAGTGACAGTTAAGAATGAGCAGTTCTTC.

The chain combines TRBV5-1 with TRBJ2-4, with a tentative D call TRBD2 (6 bases). The V gene lost 1 base and the J gene lost 5 bases, with 10 bases spanning the gap. CDR3 size: 14 residues. Germline lookup yields CDR1 SGHRS and CDR2 YFSETQ. This chain's CDR3 is CASSLPGVQNIQYF. The CDR3 nucleotides read TGCGCCAGCAGCTTGCCGGGAGTCCAAAACATTCAGTACTTC.

The chain carries TRBV5-1 and TRBJ2-5; the match to TRBD2 covers 16 bases. The V gene end was trimmed by 5 bases and the J gene end by 5 bases; junction bases not matched to a gene: 9. The CDR3 runs 17 residues. Germline CDR1 SGHRS, CDR2 YFSETQ. In DNA, the CDR3 is TGCGCCAGCAGTACCGCGGGGGGACTAGCGGGAGGGGAGACCCAGTACTTC. Amino acid sequence: CASSTAGGLAGGETQYF.

The chain carries TRBV2 and TRBJ1-2, with no clear D. Trimming shortened V by 1 base and J by 7 bases, and 10 bases separated the two germline ends. The CDR3 covers 13 residues. CDR1 is SNHLY and CDR2 is FYNNEI in the germline V gene. The CDR3 protein is CASSEVQEGGYTF. The CDR3 region has the DNA TGTGCCAGCAGTGAAGTTCAGGAAGGTGGCTACACCTTC.